This is a list of T cell receptor beta chains from one sample in a study of OX40 agonist ivuxolimab in advanced cancers. The method was immunoSEQ multiplex PCR; TCRdb's version includes in-frame clones alone and lacks a portion of them. The sample lists about 86,000 clones, roughly 85% occurring once. This specimen consisted of CD4+ or CD8+ T cells sorted from blood, obtained in a trial of the OX40 agonist ivuxolimab. The receptors come from an adult with an advanced solid tumor such as melanoma, head and neck, liver or kidney cancer. The CDR3 runs from the conserved cysteine through the conserved F or W. The order of the fields is clone size, V gene, D gene, J gene, CDR3 protein, CDR3 DNA. D genes are given only for firm matches. Some rows have no size entry. The others give once, few or many, or a class for an expanded clone.

>.|TRBV29-1|TRBD2|TRBJ2-7
CSVAGTSGNYGQYF
TGCAGCGTCGCCGGGACTAGCGGGAACTATGGGCAGTACTTC
>few|TRBV29-1|.|TRBJ2-2
CSVRQSTGELFF
TGCAGCGTGAGACAGAGCACCGGGGAGCTGTTTTTT
>once|TRBV5-1|.|TRBJ2-1
CASSLVRAVYNEQFF
TGCGCCAGCAGCTTGGTTCGGGCAGTCTACAATGAGCAGTTCTTC
>.|TRBV15|.|TRBJ2-7
CATSRVGGNEQYF
TGTGCCACCAGCAGAGTGGGGGGAAACGAGCAGTACTTC
>.|TRBV7-9|TRBD2|TRBJ2-2
CASSPSGREAGELFF
TGTGCCAGCAGCCCTAGCGGGAGGGAGGCCGGGGAGCTGTTTTTT
>.|TRBV7-2|TRBD1|TRBJ2-1
CASSSRTGSNEQFF
TGTGCCAGCAGCTCACGGACAGGGAGCAATGAGCAGTTCTTC
>few|TRBV5-6|TRBD1|TRBJ1-2
CASSHRTGGRIYGYTF
TGTGCCAGCAGCCACAGGACAGGGGGCAGAATCTATGGCTACACCTTC
>.|TRBV27|.|TRBJ1-5
CASSLSQGRQPQHF
TGTGCCAGCAGTTTATCACAGGGACGGCAGCCCCAGCATTTT
>.|TRBV28|.|TRBJ1-6
CASSLGQGRGSYNSPLHF
TGTGCCAGCAGTTTGGGGCAGGGGCGCGGCTCCTATAATTCACCCCTCCACTTT
>.|TRBV28|.|TRBJ1-1
CASSLSDEAFF
TGTGCCAGCAGTTTAAGTGATGAAGCTTTCTTT
>.|TRBV29-1|.|TRBJ2-7
CSVSLGAYEQYF
TGCAGCGTTTCCCTGGGGGCCTACGAGCAGTACTTC
>.|TRBV7-2|TRBD2|TRBJ2-7
CASSSPSGRSDYEQYF
TGTGCCAGCAGCTCCCCTAGCGGGAGGTCCGATTACGAGCAGTACTTC
>.|TRBV20-1|.|TRBJ2-4
CSATPDIQYF
TGCAGTGCTACTCCGGACATTCAGTACTTC
>.|TRBV28|.|TRBJ2-3
CASSSYTPGQGGADTQYF
TGTGCCAGCAGTTCTTATACCCCAGGGCAGGGAGGAGCAGATACGCAGTATTTT
>.|TRBV7-9|TRBD1|TRBJ1-5
CASSLGVGGPGNQPQHF
TGTGCCAGCAGCTTAGGGGTAGGGGGCCCGGGCAATCAGCCCCAGCATTTT
>.|TRBV6-1|TRBD1|TRBJ2-7
CASSETGTGSSYEQYF
TGTGCCAGCAGCGAAACCGGGACAGGGAGCTCCTACGAGCAGTACTTC
>.|TRBV9|.|TRBJ1-1
CASSYRDTALYTEAFF
TGTGCCAGCAGCTACCGGGACACCGCCCTGTACACTGAAGCTTTCTTT
>.|TRBV18|.|TRBJ2-6
CASSPSLSQGTNVLTF
TGTGCCAGCTCACCCTCGTTAAGTCAGGGGACCAACGTCCTGACTTTC
>.|TRBV6-4|TRBD2|TRBJ2-2
CASSVVGGANTGELFF
TGTGCCAGCAGTGTTGTGGGAGGGGCGAACACCGGGGAGCTGTTTTTT
>.|TRBV29-1|.|TRBJ1-1
CSVVETANTEAFF
TGCAGCGTTGTGGAGACAGCGAACACTGAAGCTTTCTTT
>.|TRBV6-6|TRBD2|TRBJ2-7
CASTTSGERSYEQYF
TGTGCCAGCACTACTAGCGGGGAGCGATCCTACGAGCAGTACTTC
>few|TRBV11-3|.|TRBJ2-3
CASSLSWGDPTDTQYF
TGTGCCAGCAGCTTATCGTGGGGGGATCCAACAGATACGCAGTATTTT
>once|TRBV11-2|.|TRBJ1-1
CASSLGAWGYTEAFF
TGTGCCAGCAGCTTAGGGGCCTGGGGGTACACTGAAGCTTTCTTT
>.|TRBV14|.|TRBJ1-1
CASSQGANTEAFF
TGTGCCAGCAGCCAGGGGGCGAACACTGAAGCTTTCTTT
>.|TRBV25-1|.|TRBJ2-3
CASQLGDTQYF
TGTGCCTCCCAATTGGGAGATACGCAGTATTTT
>.|TRBV27|TRBD1|TRBJ2-7
CASSLRGDRKKEYF
TGTGCCAGCAGTTTAAGGGGGGACAGGAAAAAGGAGTACTTC
>.|TRBV9|TRBD1|TRBJ2-7
CASSAGTGGPYEQYF
TGTGCCAGCAGCGCCGGGACAGGGGGCCCCTACGAGCAGTACTTC